This T cell receptor (beta chain) was captured in a study of T cells in Graves' hyperthyroidism and ophthalmopathy. Whole-study results and caveats: Most clonotypes that expanded in the thyroid above 0.001 also showed up in blood.

CDR3 size: 17 residues. After removal of 3 bases from V and 6 bases from J, the junction contained 12 bases not matched to a gene. As to this clonotype: As yet, its antigen is unknown.

Researchers took RNA transcripts and amplified the TCR beta CDR3 regions from them. TCR CDR3 regions were first amplified by RT-PCR with HTBI primers. In TCRdb, the multiplex PCR reads were re-called with MiXCR into one record per CDR3 protein. The table has some 140,000 distinct CDR3 sequences, about 20% seen once; the top ten hold around 69%. The rearrangement links TRBV12-3 or TRBV12-4 to TRBJ1-2, with TRBD1 matching 11 bases. Sequenced input: blood. This clonotype was obtained from a woman between 45 and 60 years old with Graves' hyperthyroidism that later progressed to Graves' ophthalmopathy. For the CDR3, the DNA is TGTGCCAGCAGTTTGGGGGGACCCGGGACAGGGGGGAATGGCTACACCTTC. This translates into CASSLGGPGTGGNGYTF.